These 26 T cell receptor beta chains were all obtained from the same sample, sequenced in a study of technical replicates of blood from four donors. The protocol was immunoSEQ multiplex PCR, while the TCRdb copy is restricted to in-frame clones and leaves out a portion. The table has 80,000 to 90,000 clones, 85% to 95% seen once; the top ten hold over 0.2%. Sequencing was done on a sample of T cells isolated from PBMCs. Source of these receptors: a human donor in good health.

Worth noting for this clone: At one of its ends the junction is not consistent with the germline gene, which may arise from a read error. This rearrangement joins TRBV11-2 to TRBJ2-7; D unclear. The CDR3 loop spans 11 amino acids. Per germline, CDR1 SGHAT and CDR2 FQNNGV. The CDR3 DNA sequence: TGTGCCAGCAGCCGTCTAGGCGAGCAGTGCTTC. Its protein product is CASSRLGEQCF. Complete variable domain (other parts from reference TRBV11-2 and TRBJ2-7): EAGVAQSPRYKIIEKRQSVAFWCNPISGHATLYWYQQILGQGPKLLIQFQNNGVVDDSQLPKDRFSAERLKGVDSTLKIQPAKLEDSAVYLCASSRLGEQCFGPGTRLTVT.

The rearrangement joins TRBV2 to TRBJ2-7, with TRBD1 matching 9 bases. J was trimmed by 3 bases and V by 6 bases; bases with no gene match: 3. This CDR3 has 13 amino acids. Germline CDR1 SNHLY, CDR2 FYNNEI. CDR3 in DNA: TGTGCCAGCAGGTGGACAGGGGTCTACGAGCAGTACTTC. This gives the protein CASRWTGVYEQYF.

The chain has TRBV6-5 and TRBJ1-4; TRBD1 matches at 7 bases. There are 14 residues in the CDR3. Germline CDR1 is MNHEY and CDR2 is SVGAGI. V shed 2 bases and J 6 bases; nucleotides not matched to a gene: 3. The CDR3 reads CASSYSRGDEKLFF. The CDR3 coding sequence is TGTGCCAGCAGTTACAGCAGGGGGGATGAAAAACTGTTTTTT.

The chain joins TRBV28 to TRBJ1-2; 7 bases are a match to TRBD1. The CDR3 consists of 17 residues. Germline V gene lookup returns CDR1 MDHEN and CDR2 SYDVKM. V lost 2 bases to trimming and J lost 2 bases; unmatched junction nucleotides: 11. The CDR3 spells CASSLSGQGGLNYGYTF. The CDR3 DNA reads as TGTGCCAGCAGTTTAAGTGGGCAGGGGGGCCTAAACTATGGCTACACCTTC.

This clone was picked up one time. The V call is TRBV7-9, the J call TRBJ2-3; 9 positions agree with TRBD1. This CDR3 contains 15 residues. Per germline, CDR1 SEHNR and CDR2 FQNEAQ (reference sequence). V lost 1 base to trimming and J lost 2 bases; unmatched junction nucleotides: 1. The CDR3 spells CASSLGDRATDTQYF. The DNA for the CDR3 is TGTGCCAGCAGCTTAGGGGACAGGGCCACAGATACGCAGTATTTT.

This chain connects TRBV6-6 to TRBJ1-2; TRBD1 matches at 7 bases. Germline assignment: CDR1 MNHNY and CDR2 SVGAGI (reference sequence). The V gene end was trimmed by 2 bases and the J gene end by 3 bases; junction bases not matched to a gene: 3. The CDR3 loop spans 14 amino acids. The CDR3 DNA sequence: TGTGCCAGCAGTTACCCCACAGGGGACTATGGCTACACCTTC. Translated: CASSYPTGDYGYTF.

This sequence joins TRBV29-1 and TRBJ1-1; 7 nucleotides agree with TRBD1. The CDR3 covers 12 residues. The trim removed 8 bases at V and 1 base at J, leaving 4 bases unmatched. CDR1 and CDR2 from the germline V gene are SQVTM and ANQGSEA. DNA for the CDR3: TGCAGCACTGGACAGGAGAACACTGAAGCTTTCTTT. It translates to CSTGQENTEAFF.

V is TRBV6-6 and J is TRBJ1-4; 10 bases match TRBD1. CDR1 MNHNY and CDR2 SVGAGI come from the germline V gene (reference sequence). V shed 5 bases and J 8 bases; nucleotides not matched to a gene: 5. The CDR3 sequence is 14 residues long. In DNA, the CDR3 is TGTGCCAGCAGTAGGGACAGGGGTGGCGAAAAACTGTTTTTT. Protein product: CASSRDRGGEKLFF.

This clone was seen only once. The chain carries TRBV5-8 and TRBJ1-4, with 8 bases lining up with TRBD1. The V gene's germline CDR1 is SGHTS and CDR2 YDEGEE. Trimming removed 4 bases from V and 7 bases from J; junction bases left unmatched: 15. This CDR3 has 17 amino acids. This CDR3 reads CASSRRGQATGGEKLFF. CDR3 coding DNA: TGTGCCAGCAGCCGGCGGGGACAGGCGACTGGAGGTGAAAAACTGTTTTTT.

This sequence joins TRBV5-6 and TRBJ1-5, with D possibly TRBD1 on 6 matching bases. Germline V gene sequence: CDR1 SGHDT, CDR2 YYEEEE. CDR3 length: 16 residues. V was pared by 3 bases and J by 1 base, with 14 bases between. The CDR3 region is CASSSRQVLSNQPQHF. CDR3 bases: TGTGCCAGCAGCTCCCGACAGGTTCTAAGCAATCAGCCCCAGCATTTT.

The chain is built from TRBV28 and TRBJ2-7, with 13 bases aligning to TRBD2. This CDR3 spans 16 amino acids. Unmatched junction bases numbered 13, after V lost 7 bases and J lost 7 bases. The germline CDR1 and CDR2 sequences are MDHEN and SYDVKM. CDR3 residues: CASTLRTSGSTREQYF. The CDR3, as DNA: TGTGCCAGCACCTTGAGGACTAGCGGGAGTACGCGTGAGCAGTACTTC. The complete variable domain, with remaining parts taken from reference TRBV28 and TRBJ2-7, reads DVKVTQSSRYLVKRTGEKVFLECVQDMDHENMFWYRQDPGLGLRLIYFSYDVKMKEKGDIPEGYSVSREKKERFSLILESASTNQTSMYLCASTLRTSGSTREQYFGPGTRLTVT.

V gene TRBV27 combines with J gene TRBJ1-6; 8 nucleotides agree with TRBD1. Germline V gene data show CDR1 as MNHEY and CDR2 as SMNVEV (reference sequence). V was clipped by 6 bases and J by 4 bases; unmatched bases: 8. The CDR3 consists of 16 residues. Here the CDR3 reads CASSLAGTGYNSPLHF. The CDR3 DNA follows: TGTGCCAGCAGCCTCGCCGGGACAGGTTATAATTCACCCCTCCACTTT.

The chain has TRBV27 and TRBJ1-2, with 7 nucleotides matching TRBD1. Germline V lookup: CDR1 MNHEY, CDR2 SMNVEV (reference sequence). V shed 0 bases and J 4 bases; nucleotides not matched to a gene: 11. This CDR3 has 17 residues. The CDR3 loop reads CASSLSGLAGGGYGYTF. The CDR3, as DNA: TGTGCCAGCAGTTTATCGGGGTTGGCAGGGGGTGGCTATGGCTACACCTTC.

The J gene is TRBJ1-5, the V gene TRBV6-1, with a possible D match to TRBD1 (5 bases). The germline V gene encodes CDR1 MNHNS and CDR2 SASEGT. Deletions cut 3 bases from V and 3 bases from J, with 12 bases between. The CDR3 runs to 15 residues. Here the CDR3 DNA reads TGTGCCAGCAGTGAGGAGCAGGGAAACAATCAGCCCCAGCATTTT. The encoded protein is CASSEEQGNNQPQHF.

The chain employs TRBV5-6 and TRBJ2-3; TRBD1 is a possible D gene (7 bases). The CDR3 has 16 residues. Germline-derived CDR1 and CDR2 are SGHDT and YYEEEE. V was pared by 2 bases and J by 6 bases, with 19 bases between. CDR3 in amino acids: CASSFPSGGQGDTQYF. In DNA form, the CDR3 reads TGTGCCAGCAGCTTTCCTTCAGGGGGGCAGGGGGATACGCAGTATTTT.

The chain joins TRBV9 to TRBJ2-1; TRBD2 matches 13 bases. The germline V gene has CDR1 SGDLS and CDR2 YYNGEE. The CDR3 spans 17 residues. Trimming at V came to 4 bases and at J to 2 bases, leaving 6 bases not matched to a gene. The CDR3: CASSPGLAGEPYNEQFF. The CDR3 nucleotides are TGTGCCAGCAGCCCTGGACTAGCGGGAGAACCCTACAATGAGCAGTTCTTC.

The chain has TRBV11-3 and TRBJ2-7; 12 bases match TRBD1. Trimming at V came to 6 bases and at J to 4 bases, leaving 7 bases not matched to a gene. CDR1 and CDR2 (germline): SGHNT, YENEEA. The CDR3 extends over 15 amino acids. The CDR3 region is CASRVGQGASYEQYF. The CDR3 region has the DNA TGTGCCAGCAGAGTGGGACAGGGGGCAAGTTACGAGCAGTACTTC.

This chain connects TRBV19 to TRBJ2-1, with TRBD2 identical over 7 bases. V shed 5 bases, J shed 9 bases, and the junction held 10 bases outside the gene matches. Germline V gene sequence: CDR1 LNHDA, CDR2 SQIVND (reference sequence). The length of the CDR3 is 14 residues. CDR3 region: CASSFLGDYGEQFF. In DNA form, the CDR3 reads TGTGCCAGTAGTTTTCTCGGGGACTACGGTGAGCAGTTCTTC.

In nucleotides, the CDR3 is TGTGCCAGTAGTATCCAAGGGGCAGACACTGAAGCTTTCTTT. Amino acid sequence: CASSIQGADTEAFF. This chain links TRBV19 with TRBJ1-1; D may be TRBD1 (5 bases). Per germline, CDR1 LNHDA and CDR2 SQIVND (reference sequence). The CDR3 runs 14 residues. Trimming removed 3 bases from V and 3 bases from J, with 11 bases in between.

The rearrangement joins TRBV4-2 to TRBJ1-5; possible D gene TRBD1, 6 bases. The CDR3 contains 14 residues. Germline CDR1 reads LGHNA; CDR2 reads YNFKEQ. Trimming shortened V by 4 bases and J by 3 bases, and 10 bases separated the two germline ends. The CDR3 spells CASSLTGPNQPQHF. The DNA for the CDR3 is TGTGCCAGCAGCCTTACAGGGCCCAATCAGCCCCAGCATTTT.

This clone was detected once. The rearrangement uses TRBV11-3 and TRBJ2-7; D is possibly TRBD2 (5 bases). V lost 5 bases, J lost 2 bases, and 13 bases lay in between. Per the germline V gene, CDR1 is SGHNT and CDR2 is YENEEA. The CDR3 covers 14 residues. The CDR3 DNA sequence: TGTGCCAGCAGCGCGGGTAACTCTCCCTACGAGCAGTACTTC. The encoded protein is CASSAGNSPYEQYF.

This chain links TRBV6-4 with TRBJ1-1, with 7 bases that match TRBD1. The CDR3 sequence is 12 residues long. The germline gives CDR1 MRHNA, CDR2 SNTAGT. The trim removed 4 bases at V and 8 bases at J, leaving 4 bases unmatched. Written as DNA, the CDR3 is TGTGCCAGCAGTGCCAAGACAGGGGAAGCTTTCTTT. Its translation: CASSAKTGEAFF.

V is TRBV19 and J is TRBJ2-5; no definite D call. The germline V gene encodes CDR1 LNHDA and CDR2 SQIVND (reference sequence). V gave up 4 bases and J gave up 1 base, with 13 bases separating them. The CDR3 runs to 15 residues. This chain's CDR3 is CASSTAFSLQETQYF. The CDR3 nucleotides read TGTGCCAGTAGTACTGCCTTTAGCCTCCAAGAGACCCAGTACTTC.

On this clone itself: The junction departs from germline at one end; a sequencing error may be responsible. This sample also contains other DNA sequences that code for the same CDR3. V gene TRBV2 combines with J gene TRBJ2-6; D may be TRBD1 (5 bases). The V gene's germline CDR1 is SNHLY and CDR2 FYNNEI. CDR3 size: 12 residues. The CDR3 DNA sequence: TGTGCCAGCAATACTGGGGCTAACGTCCTGACTTTC. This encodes CASNTGANVLTF.

The CDR3 bases are TGCGCCAGCAGCCAAGATCAGACAGCTGGCACCTACGAGCAGTACTTC. Protein sequence: CASSQDQTAGTYEQYF. This chain joins TRBV4-1 and TRBJ2-7, with a possible D match to TRBD1 (5 bases). This CDR3 is 16 amino acids long. Germline values: CDR1 MGHRA, CDR2 YSYEKL. V lost 0 bases, J lost 2 bases, and 14 bases lay in between.

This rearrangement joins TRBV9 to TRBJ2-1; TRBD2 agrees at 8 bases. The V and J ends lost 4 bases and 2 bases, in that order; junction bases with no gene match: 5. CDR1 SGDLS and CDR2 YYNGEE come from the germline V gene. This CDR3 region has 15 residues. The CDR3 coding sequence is TGTGCCAGCAGCTCCCATAGCGGGGCCTACAATGAGCAGTTCTTC. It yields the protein CASSSHSGAYNEQFF.